One TCR beta chain is described in this entry. This sample is drawn from a study of CD8 T cells in Susac syndrome. Random hexamers primed reverse transcription of 0.5 to 1 ug RNA. TCRdb redid the calling of the immunoSEQ multiplex PCR reads with MiXCR, one entry per CDR3 protein. The sample lists tens of thousands of distinct CDR3 sequences, around 94% occurring once. Per germline, CDR1 PRHDT and CDR2 FYEKMQ (reference sequence). Trimming removed 4 bases from V and 6 bases from J; junction bases left unmatched: 15. This CDR3 comprises 18 residues. The material sequenced was CD8+ T cells from PBMCs. This TCR was sampled from a human donor in good health. The chain couples TRBV13 to TRBJ2-1; 10 nucleotides line up with TRBD2. The chain's CDR3 is CASSSLAGGPTWGNEQFF. CDR3 bases: TGTGCCAGCAGCTCCTTAGCGGGAGGCCCGACTTGGGGCAATGAGCAGTTCTTC.